This T cell receptor beta chain comes out of a study of T cell responses to AZD1222 COVID-19 vaccine. Overall study context: Analyses pooled second doses at about 4 or about 12 weeks. Study-wide findings and caveats: The donors showed a predominance of white British ancestry and of females, with possible underestimation of clonal diversity.

Method: immunoSEQ multiplex PCR; TCRdb's copy keeps in-frame clones and lacks some. The table has under 35,000 clones, approximately 86% seen once. Germline V gene data show CDR1 as SGHAT and CDR2 as FQNNGV. CDR3 size: 16 residues. Trimming left V 5 bases short and J 6 bases short, with 19 bases between. This clone was counted only a few times. Antigen unknown. The sample here was peripheral blood, taken on day 0 of AZD1222 vaccination. This chain joins TRBV11-2 and TRBJ2-2; the D gene is possibly TRBD2 (6 bases). This clonotype was sampled from an adult in good health. The CDR3 bases are TGTGCCAGCAGCCTCATCGCGGGACGGGCGGCCGGGGAGCTGTTTTTT. Translation: CASSLIAGRAAGELFF. Full variable domain (remainder filled in from reference TRBV11-2 and TRBJ2-2): EAGVAQSPRYKIIEKRQSVAFWCNPISGHATLYWYQQILGQGPKLLIQFQNNGVVDDSQLPKDRFSAERLKGVDSTLKIQPAKLEDSAVYLCASSLIAGRAAGELFFGEGSRLTVL.